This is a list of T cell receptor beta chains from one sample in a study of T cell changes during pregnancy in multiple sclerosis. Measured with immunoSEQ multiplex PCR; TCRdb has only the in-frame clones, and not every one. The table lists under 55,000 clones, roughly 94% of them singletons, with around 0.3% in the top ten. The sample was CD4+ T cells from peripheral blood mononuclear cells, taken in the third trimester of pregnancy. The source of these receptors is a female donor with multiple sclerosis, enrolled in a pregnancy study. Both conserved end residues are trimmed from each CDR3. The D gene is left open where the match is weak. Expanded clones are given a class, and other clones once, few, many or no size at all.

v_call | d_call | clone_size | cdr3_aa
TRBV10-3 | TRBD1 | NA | AISEGDRGWTDTQY
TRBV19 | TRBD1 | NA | ASSRGQGNNQPQH
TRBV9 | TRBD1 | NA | ASSPRRQGRGIYGYT
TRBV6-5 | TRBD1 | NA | ASRTGGAYWTEAF
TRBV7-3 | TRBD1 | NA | ASSFTGGGEAF
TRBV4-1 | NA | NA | ASSQGQGETQY
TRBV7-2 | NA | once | ASSLVRLVRDAYNEQF
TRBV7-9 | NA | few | ASSLGAGTNQPQH
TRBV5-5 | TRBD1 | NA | ASSFSTGEQPQH
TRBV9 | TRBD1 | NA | ASSAGTVRTNEKLF
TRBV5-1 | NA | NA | ASSPDTYTGELF
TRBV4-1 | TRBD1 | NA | ASSQGTGTGNTIY
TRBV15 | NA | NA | ATSREGGQPQH
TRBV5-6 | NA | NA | ASSLTDRNYGYT
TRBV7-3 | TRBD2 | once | ASSIGLAGEQF
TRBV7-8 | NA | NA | ASSSQGLAGNTIY